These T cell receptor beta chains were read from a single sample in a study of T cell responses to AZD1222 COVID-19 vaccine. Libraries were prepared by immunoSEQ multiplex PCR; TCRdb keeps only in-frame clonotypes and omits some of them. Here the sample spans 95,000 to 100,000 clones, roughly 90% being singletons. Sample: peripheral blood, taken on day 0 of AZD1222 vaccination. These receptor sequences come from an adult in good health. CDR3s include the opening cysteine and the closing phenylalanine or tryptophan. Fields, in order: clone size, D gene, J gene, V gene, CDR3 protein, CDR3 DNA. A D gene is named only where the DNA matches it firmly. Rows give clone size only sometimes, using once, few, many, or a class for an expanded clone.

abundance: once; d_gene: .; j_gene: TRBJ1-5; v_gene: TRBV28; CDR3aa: CASSFSPFSISSPQHF; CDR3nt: TGTGCCAGCAGTTTCTCTCCATTCTCAATCAGCTCGCCCCAGCATTTT
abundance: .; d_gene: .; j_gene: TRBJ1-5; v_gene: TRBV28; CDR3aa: CASSSGYISNQPQHF; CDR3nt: TGTGCCAGCAGTTCGGGCTATATTAGCAATCAGCCCCAGCATTTT
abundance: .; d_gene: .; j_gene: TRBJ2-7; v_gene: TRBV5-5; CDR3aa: CASSLRTGREEQYF; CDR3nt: TGTGCCAGCAGCTTGAGGACGGGCCGGGAGGAGCAGTACTTC
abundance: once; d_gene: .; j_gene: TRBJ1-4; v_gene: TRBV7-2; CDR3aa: CASRGAGSEKLFF; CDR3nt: TGTGCCAGCAGGGGGGCTGGTTCTGAAAAACTGTTTTTT
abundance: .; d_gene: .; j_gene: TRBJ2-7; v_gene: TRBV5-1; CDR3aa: CASSLAGTSSYEQYF; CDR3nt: TGCGCCAGCAGCTTGGCCGGGACGTCTTCCTACGAGCAGTACTTC
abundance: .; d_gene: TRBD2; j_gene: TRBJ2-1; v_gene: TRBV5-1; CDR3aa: CASSILAGEGNEQFF; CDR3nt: TGCGCCAGCAGCATCTTAGCGGGAGAGGGAAATGAGCAGTTCTTC
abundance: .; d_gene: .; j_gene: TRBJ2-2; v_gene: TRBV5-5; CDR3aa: CASRFQSNTGELFF; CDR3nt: TGTGCCAGCAGGTTTCAAAGCAACACCGGGGAGCTGTTTTTT
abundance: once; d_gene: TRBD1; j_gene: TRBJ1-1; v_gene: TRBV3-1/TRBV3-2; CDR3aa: CASSHLRGSTEAFF; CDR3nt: TGTGCCAGCAGCCACCTCAGGGGGTCTACTGAAGCTTTCTTT
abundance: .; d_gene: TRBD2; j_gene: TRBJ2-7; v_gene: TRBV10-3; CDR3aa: CAISAQSSGSRSYEQYF; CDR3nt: TGTGCCATCAGTGCCCAATCTAGCGGGAGTAGGTCCTACGAGCAGTACTTC
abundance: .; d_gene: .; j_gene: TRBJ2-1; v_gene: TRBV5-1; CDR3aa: CASSPPRSGGDEQFF; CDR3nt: TGCGCCAGCAGCCCACCCCGGTCAGGCGGCGATGAGCAGTTCTTC
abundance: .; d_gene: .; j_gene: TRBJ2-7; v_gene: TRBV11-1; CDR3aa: CASSLGDNTYEQYF; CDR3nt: TGTGCCAGCAGCCTAGGGGACAACACCTACGAGCAGTACTTC
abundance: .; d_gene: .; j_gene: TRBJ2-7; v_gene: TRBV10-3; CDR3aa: CAISESMVSERDEQYF; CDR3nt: TGTGCCATCAGTGAGTCGATGGTCTCGGAGCGCGACGAGCAGTACTTC
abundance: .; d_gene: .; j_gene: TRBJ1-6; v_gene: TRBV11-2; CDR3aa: CASSPWVSSYNSPLHF; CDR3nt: TGTGCCAGCAGCCCCTGGGTGAGCTCCTATAATTCACCCCTCCACTTT
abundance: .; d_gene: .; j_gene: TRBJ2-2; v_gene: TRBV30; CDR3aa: CAWSAQGTGELFF; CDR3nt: TGTGCCTGGAGTGCTCAGGGCACCGGGGAGCTGTTTTTT
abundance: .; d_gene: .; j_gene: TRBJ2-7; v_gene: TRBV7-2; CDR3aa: CASSATGTGFYEQYF; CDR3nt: TGTGCCAGCAGCGCCACCGGGACGGGGTTCTACGAGCAGTACTTC
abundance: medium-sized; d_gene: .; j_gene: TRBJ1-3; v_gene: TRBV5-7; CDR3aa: CASSLSGTGNTIYF; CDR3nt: TGTGCCAGCAGCTTGTCAGGGACTGGAAACACCATATATTTT
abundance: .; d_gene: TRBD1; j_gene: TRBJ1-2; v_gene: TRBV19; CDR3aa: CASSGRTGQLFYGYTF; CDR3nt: TGTGCCAGTAGTGGAAGGACGGGACAGCTCTTCTATGGCTACACCTTC
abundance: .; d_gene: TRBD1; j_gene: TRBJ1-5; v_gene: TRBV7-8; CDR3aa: CASSLEGQVSNQPQHF; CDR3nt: TGTGCCAGCAGCTTAGAGGGACAGGTTAGCAATCAGCCCCAGCATTTT
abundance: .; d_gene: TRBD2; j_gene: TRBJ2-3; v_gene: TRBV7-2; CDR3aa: CASRSGTSYTDTQYF; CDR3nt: TGTGCCAGCAGATCCGGGACTAGCTACACAGATACGCAGTATTTT
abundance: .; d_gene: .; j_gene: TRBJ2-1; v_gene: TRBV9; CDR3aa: CASSVVKPPGEQFF; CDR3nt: TGTGCCAGCAGCGTAGTCAAACCCCCTGGGGAGCAGTTCTTC
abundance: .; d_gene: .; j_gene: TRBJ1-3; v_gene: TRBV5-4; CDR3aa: CASSTDKSSGNTIYF; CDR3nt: TGTGCCAGCAGCACGGACAAGAGCTCTGGAAACACCATATATTTT
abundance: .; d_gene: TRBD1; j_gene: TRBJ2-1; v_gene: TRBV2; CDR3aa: CASSRQGSSYNEQFF; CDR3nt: TGTGCCAGCAGTAGACAGGGGAGCTCCTACAATGAGCAGTTCTTC
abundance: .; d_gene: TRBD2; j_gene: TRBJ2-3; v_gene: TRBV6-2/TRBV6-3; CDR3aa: CASSLTSGGKPTQYF; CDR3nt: TGTGCCAGCAGCCTGACTAGCGGGGGGAAGCCTACGCAGTATTTT
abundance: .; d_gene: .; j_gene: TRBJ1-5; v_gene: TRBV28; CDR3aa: CAIRRDANQPQHF; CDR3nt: TGTGCCATCAGACGGGACGCCAATCAGCCCCAGCATTTT
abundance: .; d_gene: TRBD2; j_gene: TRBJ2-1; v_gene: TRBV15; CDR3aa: CATSRDWTSGNEQFF; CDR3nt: TGTGCCACCAGCAGAGATTGGACTAGCGGAAATGAGCAGTTCTTC
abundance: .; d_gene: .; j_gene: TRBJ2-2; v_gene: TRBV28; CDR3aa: CASTPGGGLLGELFF; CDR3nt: TGTGCCAGCACTCCTGGCGGGGGCTTGTTGGGGGAGCTGTTTTTT
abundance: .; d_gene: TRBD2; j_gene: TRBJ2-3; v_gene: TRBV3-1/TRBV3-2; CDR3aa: CASSPEGSGNTDTQYF; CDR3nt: TGTGCCAGCAGCCCCGAGGGAAGCGGGAACACAGATACGCAGTATTTT
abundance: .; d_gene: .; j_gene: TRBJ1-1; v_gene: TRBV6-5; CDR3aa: CASSPYGGTEAFF; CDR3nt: TGTGCCAGCAGTCCCTACGGGGGGACTGAAGCTTTCTTT